This T cell receptor beta chain was identified during a study of OX40 agonist ivuxolimab in advanced cancers. At the level of the study: Prior therapy, whether anti-PD-1, anti-PD-L1 or anti-CTLA-4, was allowed, and 30% to 40% had some.

This CDR3 spans 15 amino acids. V gave up 7 bases and J gave up 1 base, with 17 bases separating them. The germline gives CDR1 MDHEN, CDR2 SYDVKM. Generated by immunoSEQ multiplex PCR, the TCRdb table keeps only in-frame clones and is missing some. The data contain about 59,000 clones, 87% of them seen just once; the ten biggest clones take up approximately 0.41%. Findings of the study overall: In the 0.1 to 3.0 mg/kg range, CD4+ and CD8+ blood T cells had expanded clonally by week 6.

Regarding this clone: Antigen: not known.

This receptor was obtained from an adult with an advanced solid tumor such as melanoma, head and neck, liver or kidney cancer. The chain combines TRBV28 with TRBJ2-7; D not certain. The sequencing here drew on CD4+ or CD8+ T cells sorted from blood, taken in a trial of the OX40 agonist ivuxolimab. The chain's CDR3 is CASILSPISSYEQYF. The CDR3 coding sequence is TGTGCCAGCATCCTATCCCCAATATCGTCCTACGAGCAGTACTTC.